A selection of T cell receptor beta chains follows, all from one sample in a study of blood T cells in healthy people across ages. One entry per CDR3 protein results from TCRdb running MiXCR on the 5' RACE reads. Found here are 450,000 to 600,000 distinct CDR3 sequences, around a quarter of them singletons; the top ten hold 3% to 4.5%. This sample was shared with a second study, whose subject was T cells of mothers and their children.

Sequencing used blood. The receptors come from a boy aged 2 to 9 in good health. Both conserved end residues are part of each CDR3. A D gene is named only where the DNA matches it firmly.

V gene	D gene	J gene	CDR3 protein
TRBV16	TRBD1	TRBJ1-2	CASSQGTGGPYGYTF
TRBV5-1	.	TRBJ1-1	CASSHGTAEDKRAFF
TRBV5-5	.	TRBJ2-7	CASSFNLRPYEQYF
TRBV4-1	TRBD2	TRBJ2-6	CASSQPTSGYSSGANVLTF
TRBV29-1	TRBD2	.	CSVEDRRKAGGGNEQFF
TRBV2	.	TRBJ2-2	CASRGAPNTGELFF
TRBV9	.	TRBJ2-5	CASSDSGTQETQYF
TRBV6-5	.	TRBJ2-3	CASSYADTQYF
TRBV27	TRBD2	TRBJ2-5	CASSSGLAMETQYF
TRBV6-1	.	.	CASSRRFPGRLSYEQYF
TRBV4-2	TRBD1	TRBJ1-5	CASSHYEDRGGYSNQPQHF
TRBV7-3	TRBD2	TRBJ2-2	CASSLTSLAGGTGELFF
TRBV6-6	TRBD2	TRBJ2-5	CASSYPGGSGETQYF
TRBV7-9	.	TRBJ2-5	CASSLGLGRETQYF
TRBV29-1	.	TRBJ2-3	CSVRGSPRGTDTQYF
TRBV5-1	.	TRBJ2-5	CASSLGLGAETQYF
TRBV5-1	.	TRBJ2-2	CASSLVAGNPGELFF
TRBV12-3/TRBV12-4	.	TRBJ2-3	CARKATEGTDTQYF
TRBV20-1	TRBD1	TRBJ2-3	CSARRDRGLSGTQYF
TRBV6-6	.	TRBJ1-1	CASSTDTGTEAFF
TRBV7-2	.	.	CASTRRGATVQFF
TRBV7-2	.	TRBJ2-2	CASSLNREVMVTGELFF
TRBV5-1	.	TRBJ1-1	CASSLGVLNTEAFF
TRBV7-9	.	TRBJ2-7	CASSPEGRDGYEQYF
TRBV3-1	.	TRBJ1-2	CASSQGGRIEWSGYTF
TRBV5-6	.	TRBJ2-2	CASSLISEEHIAGELFF
TRBV29-1	.	TRBJ2-4	CSVVAGAKNIQYF
TRBV6-2/TRBV6-3	.	TRBJ1-1	CASSYPLPDTEAFF
TRBV27	.	TRBJ1-6	CASSEGGGNSPLHF
TRBV20-1	TRBD2	.	CSAHGPAASGRNEQFF
TRBV6-5	.	TRBJ2-4	CASSSTGFVAKNIQYF
TRBV25-1	.	TRBJ1-1	CASTTWGSENTEAFF
TRBV2	.	TRBJ2-1	CASRLTGINEQFF
TRBV5-1	TRBD1	TRBJ2-6	CASSLTGQGYGANVLTF
TRBV20-1	TRBD2	.	CSAAWTYGTSAYEQYF
TRBV18	TRBD1	TRBJ1-1	CASSPPGQGKTEAFF
TRBV4-3	.	TRBJ2-4	CASSQDRSELNIQYF
TRBV7-6	.	TRBJ2-7	CASSLDVAAGLYEQYF
TRBV20-1	.	TRBJ2-5	CSARDRRGSETQYF
TRBV6-7	TRBD1	TRBJ1-1	CATSGGQIPFLNTEVFF
TRBV12-3/TRBV12-4	.	TRBJ2-7	CASTLGLAGGEQYF
TRBV29-1	TRBD2	TRBJ2-3	CSVEAAGADTQYF
TRBV6-5	.	TRBJ2-5	CASSYSAGNQETQYF
TRBV7-9	.	TRBJ2-7	CASRASVGYEQYF
TRBV5-1	TRBD1	TRBJ1-6	CASSSDRSSYNSPLHF
TRBV18	.	TRBJ2-3	CASSPIPGTDTQYF
TRBV28	.	TRBJ1-2	CASSSGGGGSGYTF
TRBV29-1	.	TRBJ2-7	CSVREGSDDEQYF
TRBV21-1	.	TRBJ2-5	CASSKEGKEQYF
TRBV7-3	TRBD2	TRBJ2-5	CASRASGGEETQYF
TRBV5-5	.	TRBJ1-2	CASSGLSDGYTF
TRBV12-3/TRBV12-4	.	TRBJ2-5	CASRDRVGMETQYF
TRBV21-1	.	TRBJ2-7	CASARGSRFDEQYF
TRBV27	.	TRBJ1-6	CASSIEVWNSPLHF
TRBV6-1	TRBD1	TRBJ2-6	CACSGAGGASGANVLTF
TRBV29-1	.	TRBJ2-7	CSVERTPSGEQYF
TRBV5-1	.	TRBJ1-2	CASSLAQELRYTF
TRBV20-1	TRBD1	TRBJ1-3	CSAGQGRGNTIYF
TRBV5-6	TRBD1	TRBJ1-6	CASSQTTGAVSPLHF
TRBV12-3/TRBV12-4	.	TRBJ2-5	CASSLTQGRETQYF